This TCR beta chain was documented in a study of blood T cell repertoires in COVID-19. In the study overall: T cells, B-cell-depleted T cells, or PBMCs provided the cDNA or gDNA that served as material.

The CDR3 has 12 residues. J was trimmed by 6 bases and V by 7 bases; bases with no gene match: 2. Germline loops: CDR1 SQVTM, CDR2 ANQGSEA. Original processing notes: Using reference gene primer amplification, nucleated cell counts were estimated. The assay was immunoSEQ multiplex PCR, and TCRdb's table has in-frame clones only and misses some. V and J calls and clone size are copied from that table; D and trimming were computed from the DNA. The repertoire holds about 20,000 clones, with about 85% as singletons. This receptor was taken from a human donor in a cohort sampled during active COVID-19. V usage is TRBV29-1 and J usage is TRBJ2-4; 11 nucleotides agree with TRBD2. Sequenced input: peripheral blood. The CDR3 spells CSAGTSGNIQYF. The CDR3 coding sequence is TGCAGCGCCGGGACTAGCGGAAACATTCAGTACTTC.